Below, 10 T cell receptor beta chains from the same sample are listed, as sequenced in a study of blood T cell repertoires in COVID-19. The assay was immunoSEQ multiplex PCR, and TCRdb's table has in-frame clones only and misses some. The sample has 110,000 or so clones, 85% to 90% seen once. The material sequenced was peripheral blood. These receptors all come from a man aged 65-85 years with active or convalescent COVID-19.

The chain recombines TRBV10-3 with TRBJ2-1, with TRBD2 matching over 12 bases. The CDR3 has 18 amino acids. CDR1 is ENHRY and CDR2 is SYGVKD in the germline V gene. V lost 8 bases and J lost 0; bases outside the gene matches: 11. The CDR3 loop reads CAIRPGLAGRSSYNEQFF. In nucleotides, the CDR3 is TGTGCCATCCGTCCGGGACTAGCGGGCCGTAGCTCCTACAATGAGCAGTTCTTC.

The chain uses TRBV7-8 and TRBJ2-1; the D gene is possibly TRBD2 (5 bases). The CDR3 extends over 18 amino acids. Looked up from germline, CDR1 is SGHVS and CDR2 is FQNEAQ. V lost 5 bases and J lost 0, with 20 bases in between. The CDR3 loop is CASSASGRVISSYNEQFF. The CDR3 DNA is TGTGCCAGCAGCGCCTCTGGGCGGGTTATAAGCTCCTACAATGAGCAGTTCTTC. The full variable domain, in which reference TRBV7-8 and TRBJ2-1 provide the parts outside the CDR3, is GAGVSQSPRYKVAKRGQDVALRCDPISGHVSLFWYQQALGQGPEFLTYFQNEAQLDKSGLPSDRFFAERPEGSVSTLKIQRTQQEDSAVYLCASSASGRVISSYNEQFFGPGTRLTVL.

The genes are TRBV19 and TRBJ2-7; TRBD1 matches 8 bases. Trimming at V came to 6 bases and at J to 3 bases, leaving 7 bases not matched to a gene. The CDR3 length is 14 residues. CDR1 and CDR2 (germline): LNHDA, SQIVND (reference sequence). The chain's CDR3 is CASSRTGRNYEQYF. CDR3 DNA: TGTGCCAGTAGCCGGACAGGGAGGAACTACGAGCAGTACTTC.

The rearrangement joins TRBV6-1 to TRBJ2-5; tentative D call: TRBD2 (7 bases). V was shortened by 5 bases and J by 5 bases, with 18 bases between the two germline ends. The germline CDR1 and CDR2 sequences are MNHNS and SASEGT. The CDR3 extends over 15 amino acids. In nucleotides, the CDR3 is TGTGCCAGCAGTTCTCCGAGGGGGGGCGGGGAGACCCAGTACTTC. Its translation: CASSSPRGGGETQYF.

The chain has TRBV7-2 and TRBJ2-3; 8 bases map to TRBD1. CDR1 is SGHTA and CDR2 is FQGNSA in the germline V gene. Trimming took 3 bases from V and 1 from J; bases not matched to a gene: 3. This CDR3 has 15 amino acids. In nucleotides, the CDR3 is TGTGCCAGCAGCTTTAAGACAGGGGGCACAGATACGCAGTATTTT. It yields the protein CASSFKTGGTDTQYF.

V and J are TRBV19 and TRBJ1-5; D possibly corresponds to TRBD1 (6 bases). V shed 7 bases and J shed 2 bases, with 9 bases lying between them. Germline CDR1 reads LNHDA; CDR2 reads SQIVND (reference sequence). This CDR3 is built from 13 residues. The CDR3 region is CASNEGGNQPQHF. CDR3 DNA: TGTGCCAGTAATGAGGGGGGCAATCAGCCCCAGCATTTT.

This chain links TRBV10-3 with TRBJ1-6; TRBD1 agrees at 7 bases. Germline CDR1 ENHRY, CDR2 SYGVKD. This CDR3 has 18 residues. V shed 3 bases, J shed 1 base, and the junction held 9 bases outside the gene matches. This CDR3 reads CAISDSGPQGSYNSPLHF. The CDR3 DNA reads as TGTGCCATCAGTGATTCAGGGCCACAGGGGTCCTATAATTCACCCCTCCACTTT.

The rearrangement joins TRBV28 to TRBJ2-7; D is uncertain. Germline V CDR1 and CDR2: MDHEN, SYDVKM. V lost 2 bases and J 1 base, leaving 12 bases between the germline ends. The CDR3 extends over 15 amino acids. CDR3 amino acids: CASSLARALSYEQYF. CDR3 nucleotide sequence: TGTGCCAGCAGTTTAGCCAGAGCACTATCCTACGAGCAGTACTTC. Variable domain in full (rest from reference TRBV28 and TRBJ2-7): DVKVTQSSRYLVKRTGEKVFLECVQDMDHENMFWYRQDPGLGLRLIYFSYDVKMKEKGDIPEGYSVSREKKERFSLILESASTNQTSMYLCASSLARALSYEQYFGPGTRLTVT.

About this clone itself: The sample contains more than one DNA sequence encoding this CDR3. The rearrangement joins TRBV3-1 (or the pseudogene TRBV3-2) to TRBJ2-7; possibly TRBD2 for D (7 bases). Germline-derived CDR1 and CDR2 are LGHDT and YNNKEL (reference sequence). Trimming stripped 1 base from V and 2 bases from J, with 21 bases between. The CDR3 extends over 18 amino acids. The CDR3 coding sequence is TGTGCCAGCAGCCAAGCTCCGGTGGGGGGGGCGGATACCTACGAGCAGTACTTC. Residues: CASSQAPVGGADTYEQYF.

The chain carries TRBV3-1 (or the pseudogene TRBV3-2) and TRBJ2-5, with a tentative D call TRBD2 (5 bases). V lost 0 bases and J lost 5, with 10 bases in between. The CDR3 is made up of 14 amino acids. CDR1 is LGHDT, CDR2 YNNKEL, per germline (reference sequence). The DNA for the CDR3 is TGTGCCAGCAGCCAAGATCTAGCTCGGGAGACCCAGTACTTC. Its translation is CASSQDLARETQYF.